What follows describes a single T cell receptor (beta chain). The record originates from a study of radiotherapy plus CTLA-4 blockade in lung cancer. Chemo-refractory metastatic non-small-cell lung cancer patients underwent focal radiation alongside CTLA-4 blockade with ipilimumab. Here immunoSEQ multiplex PCR was the method, and the copy in TCRdb shows in-frame clones only, minus some. The data hold around 99,000 clones, with 85% to 90% observed a single time. This CDR3 spans 13 amino acids. The ends lost 10 bases at V and 6 bases at J; junction bases unmatched: 7. CDR1 is KGHSH and CDR2 is LQKENI in the germline V gene.

The TCR originated in a human donor with non-small cell lung cancer that progressed on radiotherapy plus ipilimumab. This chain joins TRBV18 and TRBJ2-1, with 9 nucleotides matching TRBD1. Sequenced material: peripheral blood, taken from a patient treated with radiotherapy plus ipilimumab. Here the CDR3 reads CATGMTGGNEQFF. The CDR3 coding sequence is TGTGCCACCGGCATGACAGGGGGCAATGAGCAGTTCTTC.